Listed below are T cell receptor beta chains from one sample, sequenced in a study of Graves' ophthalmopathy and Graves' hyperthyroidism. TCRdb re-derived calls from the multiplex PCR reads in MiXCR, one entry per CDR3 protein. The table records 300,000 to 350,000 distinct CDR3 sequences, about a sixth of them present only once. The sequencing sample was made of peripheral blood. All receptors come from an adult man with Graves' ophthalmopathy. The CDR3 runs from the conserved cysteine through the conserved F or W. A D gene is named only where the DNA matches it firmly. The size entry is marked missing in some rows and otherwise reads once, few, many or a size class.

V: TRBV7-8; size: many; D: NA; J: TRBJ1-2; CDR3: CASSPLRGPGDYGYTF; DNA: TGTGCCAGCAGCCCCCTGCGGGGACCTGGGGACTATGGCTACACCTTC
V: TRBV19; size: many; D: NA; J: TRBJ1-5; CDR3: CASSIYGSRHQPQHF; DNA: TGTGCCAGTAGTATCTACGGCAGTCGGCATCAGCCCCAGCATTTT
V: TRBV20-1; size: many; D: TRBD2; J: TRBJ2-5; CDR3: CSAQGTSVGETQYF; DNA: TGCAGTGCTCAAGGGACTAGCGTCGGGGAGACCCAGTACTTC
V: TRBV11-1; size: many; D: TRBD2; J: TRBJ2-7; CDR3: CASSPLREGEQYF; DNA: TGTGCCAGCAGCCCTCTTCGGGAGGGGGAGCAGTACTTC
V: TRBV11-2; size: NA; D: NA; J: TRBJ2-7; CDR3: CASSFLQGPYEQYF; DNA: TGTGCCAGCAGCTTTTTACAGGGTCCCTACGAGCAGTACTTC
V: TRBV24-1; size: many; D: NA; J: TRBJ2-7; CDR3: CATSDFRIRRQYF; DNA: TGTGCCACCAGTGATTTCCGCATCAGGCGTCAGTACTTC
V: TRBV3-1; size: many; D: TRBD2; J: TRBJ2-3; CDR3: CASSETGGWTDTQYF; DNA: TGTGCCAGCAGCGAAACGGGGGGTTGGACAGATACGCAGTATTTT
V: TRBV4-3; size: many; D: NA; J: TRBJ2-2; CDR3: CASSQDSGSLYTGELFF; DNA: TGCGCCAGCAGCCAAGATTCGGGCAGTCTATACACCGGGGAGCTGTTTTTT
V: TRBV2; size: many; D: NA; J: TRBJ2-7; CDR3: CASSVAGGYEQYF; DNA: TGTGCCAGCAGTGTCGCCGGAGGCTACGAGCAGTACTTC
V: TRBV6-1; size: many; D: NA; J: TRBJ1-6; CDR3: CASSSDINSPLHF; DNA: TGTGCCAGCAGTTCGGACATAAATTCACCCCTCCACTTT
V: TRBV7-8; size: NA; D: NA; J: TRBJ2-5; CDR3: CASSLGGNSGSTKETQYF; DNA: TGTGCCAGCAGCTTAGGGGGGAACTCGGGCTCGACAAAGGAGACCCAGTACTTC
V: TRBV7-9; size: many; D: NA; J: TRBJ2-7; CDR3: CASSLGRGNEQYF; DNA: TGTGCCAGCAGCTTAGGCAGGGGCAACGAGCAGTACTTC
V: TRBV7-3; size: many; D: TRBD1; J: TRBJ1-1; CDR3: CASSLTGTGGGTAFF; DNA: TGTGCCAGCAGCTTGACCGGGACAGGGGGCGGAACAGCTTTCTTT
V: TRBV6-1; size: NA; D: NA; J: TRBJ2-7; CDR3: CASSEGRLGEQYF; DNA: TGTGCCAGCAGTGAAGGTCGGCTCGGAGAGCAGTACTTC
V: TRBV6-5; size: many; D: NA; J: TRBJ2-7; CDR3: CASSYEGVEQYF; DNA: TGTGCCAGCAGCTACGAGGGTGTCGAGCAGTACTTC
V: TRBV29-1; size: many; D: NA; J: TRBJ2-2; CDR3: CSVDASTGELFF; DNA: TGCAGCGTTGATGCGTCCACCGGGGAGCTGTTTTTT
V: TRBV12-3/TRBV12-4; size: many; D: NA; J: TRBJ2-3; CDR3: CASSFVADTQYF; DNA: TGTGCCAGCAGTTTCGTCGCAGATACGCAGTATTTT
V: TRBV15; size: NA; D: NA; J: TRBJ2-6; CDR3: CATSRDSPSGANVLTF; DNA: TGTGCCACCAGCAGAGATTCCCCCTCTGGGGCCAACGTCCTGACTTTC
V: TRBV6-1; size: many; D: TRBD1; J: TRBJ1-2; CDR3: CASSRGQGAYGYTF; DNA: TGTGCCAGCAGCCGAGGACAGGGGGCCTATGGCTACACCTTC
V: TRBV5-1; size: many; D: NA; J: TRBJ1-2; CDR3: CASSLVAGVGYTF; DNA: TGCGCCAGCAGCTTGGTCGCGGGGGTTGGCTACACCTTC
V: TRBV7-2; size: many; D: NA; J: TRBJ2-4; CDR3: CASSSRALNIQYF; DNA: TGTGCCAGCAGCAGCCGGGCCCTGAACATTCAGTACTTC
V: TRBV28; size: many; D: NA; J: TRBJ1-2; CDR3: CASSFISRESGYTF; DNA: TGTGCCAGCAGTTTCATCTCCAGGGAGAGTGGCTACACCTTC
V: TRBV4-1; size: many; D: TRBD1; J: TRBJ2-7; CDR3: CASSQTDRAAYEQYF; DNA: TGCGCCAGCAGCCAGACGGACAGGGCGGCGTACGAGCAGTACTTC
V: TRBV20-1; size: many; D: NA; J: TRBJ1-5; CDR3: CSARRQANQPQHF; DNA: TGCAGTGCTAGGCGTCAGGCCAATCAGCCCCAGCATTTT
V: TRBV6-2/TRBV6-3; size: many; D: TRBD2; J: TRBJ2-7; CDR3: CASRSTSGRYEQYF; DNA: TGTGCCAGCAGATCGACTAGCGGAAGGTACGAGCAGTACTTC
V: TRBV2; size: many; D: TRBD1; J: TRBJ2-2; CDR3: CASSVQGAVTGELFF; DNA: TGTGCCAGCAGTGTTCAGGGGGCGGTCACCGGGGAGCTGTTTTTT
V: TRBV12-3/TRBV12-4; size: many; D: NA; J: TRBJ2-5; CDR3: CASSLFGETQYF; DNA: TGTGCCAGCAGTTTATTTGGAGAGACCCAGTACTTC
V: TRBV5-1; size: NA; D: TRBD1; J: TRBJ2-2; CDR3: CASVRDRGLTGELFF; DNA: TGCGCCAGCGTCCGGGACAGGGGGCTCACCGGGGAGCTGTTTTTT
V: TRBV5-1; size: NA; D: NA; J: TRBJ2-2; CDR3: CASSLGLTLNTGELFF; DNA: TGCGCCAGCAGCTTGGGGTTAACACTTAACACCGGGGAGCTGTTTTTT
V: TRBV6-1; size: NA; D: NA; J: TRBJ1-2; CDR3: CASSETLELHGYTF; DNA: TGTGCCAGCAGTGAGACTCTGGAACTACATGGCTACACCTTC
V: TRBV20-1; size: many; D: TRBD1; J: TRBJ1-2; CDR3: CSARAPGDRGIYGYTF; DNA: TGCAGTGCTAGAGCCCCAGGGGACAGGGGCATCTATGGCTACACCTTC
V: TRBV11-1; size: many; D: NA; J: TRBJ1-5; CDR3: CASSLAGAAYSNQPQHF; DNA: TGTGCCAGCAGCTTAGCGGGAGCCGCGTATAGCAATCAGCCCCAGCATTTT
V: TRBV12-3/TRBV12-4; size: many; D: NA; J: TRBJ1-6; CDR3: CASSPAAGGNSPLHF; DNA: TGTGCCAGCAGCCCAGCGGCCGGAGGGAATTCACCCCTCCACTTT
V: TRBV19; size: many; D: NA; J: TRBJ1-2; CDR3: CASSKAQGLYGYTF; DNA: TGTGCCAGTAGTAAGGCACAGGGCCTTTATGGCTACACCTTC
V: TRBV6-1; size: many; D: NA; J: TRBJ1-5; CDR3: CASSEEVRVVNQPQHF; DNA: TGTGCCAGCAGTGAAGAGGTGAGGGTCGTCAATCAGCCCCAGCATTTT
V: TRBV6-5; size: NA; D: TRBD1; J: TRBJ1-2; CDR3: CASSYLPGGDYGYTF; DNA: TGTGCCAGCAGTTACCTGCCAGGGGGCGATTATGGCTACACCTTC
V: TRBV6-2/TRBV6-3; size: many; D: TRBD2; J: TRBJ2-2; CDR3: CASSYGGGASGDGELFF; DNA: TGTGCCAGCAGTTACGGCGGGGGAGCCTCCGGAGACGGGGAGCTGTTTTTT
V: TRBV6-2/TRBV6-3; size: NA; D: TRBD1; J: TRBJ2-7; CDR3: CASSYTWTGNYEQYF; DNA: TGTGCCAGCAGTTACACCTGGACAGGGAACTACGAGCAGTACTTC
V: TRBV11-2; size: many; D: NA; J: TRBJ1-1; CDR3: CASSRSIGRMNTEAFF; DNA: TGTGCCAGCAGCCGATCAATCGGACGGATGAACACTGAAGCTTTCTTT
V: TRBV27; size: many; D: NA; J: TRBJ1-5; CDR3: CASSRGNRDQPQHF; DNA: TGTGCCAGCTCCCGCGGGAACAGGGATCAGCCCCAGCATTTT
V: TRBV6-2/TRBV6-3; size: many; D: NA; J: TRBJ2-6; CDR3: CASSYSLVPGRSGANVLTF; DNA: TGTGCCAGCAGTTACTCGTTAGTTCCGGGGAGGTCTGGGGCCAACGTCCTGACTTTC
V: TRBV6-2/TRBV6-3; size: NA; D: NA; J: TRBJ2-5; CDR3: CASTARRGGETQYF; DNA: TGTGCCAGCACCGCCCGCAGGGGAGGGGAGACCCAGTACTTC
V: TRBV27; size: many; D: NA; J: TRBJ2-5; CDR3: CASSRSADGRETQYF; DNA: TGTGCCAGCAGTCGCTCAGCGGATGGGCGGGAGACCCAGTACTTC
V: TRBV4-2; size: many; D: TRBD2; J: TRBJ2-7; CDR3: CASSHAGASGTYEQYF; DNA: TGTGCCAGCAGCCACGCCGGGGCTAGCGGGACCTACGAGCAGTACTTC
V: TRBV29-1; size: many; D: NA; J: TRBJ1-1; CDR3: CSVELMANTEAFF; DNA: TGCAGCGTTGAACTGATGGCGAACACTGAAGCTTTCTTT
V: TRBV20-1; size: many; D: NA; J: TRBJ1-1; CDR3: CSATQRNELIGFF; DNA: TGCAGTGCTACACAACGCAACGAGTTGATTGGTTTCTTT
V: TRBV6-1; size: NA; D: NA; J: TRBJ2-1; CDR3: CASTPSRGSALNEQFF; DNA: TGTGCCAGCACCCCTAGTAGAGGGAGCGCGCTCAATGAGCAGTTCTTC
V: TRBV30; size: many; D: NA; J: TRBJ2-7; CDR3: CASARGYDNEQYF; DNA: TGTGCCTCGGCCCGGGGGTATGACAACGAGCAGTACTTC
V: TRBV3-1; size: many; D: NA; J: TRBJ1-1; CDR3: CASSRGRTMNTEAFF; DNA: TGTGCCAGCAGCCGGGGACGGACCATGAACACTGAAGCTTTCTTT